A selection of T cell receptor beta chains follows, all from one sample in a study of blood T cell repertoires in COVID-19. Profiling relied on immunoSEQ multiplex PCR, and the TCRdb table lists in-frame clones only, not all of them. Of tens of thousands of clones listed, roughly three quarters are singletons. The sample consisted of peripheral blood. The receptors were gathered from a man in his 70s with COVID-19, enrolled during active disease. Each CDR3 is given with its conserved first and last residue. The order of the fields is CDR3 length, J gene, clone size, D gene, V gene, CDR3 DNA, CDR3 protein. The D gene is left open where the match is weak. Clone size, where shown, is once, few, many, or a class for clones that have expanded.

14	TRBJ2-2	.	.	TRBV6-2/TRBV6-3	TGTGCCAGCAGTTACTATACGGGAAGGGGGGAGCTGTTTTTT	CASSYYTGRGELFF
16	TRBJ2-1	.	TRBD2	TRBV28	TGTGCCAGCAGTTTAGACGGCGGGGGATTATACAATGAGCAGTTCTTC	CASSLDGGGLYNEQFF
15	TRBJ2-1	.	TRBD2	TRBV18	TGTGCCAGCTCACCACCAACGGCGGGAGGGAATGAGCAGTTCTTC	CASSPPTAGGNEQFF
14	TRBJ1-2	few	.	TRBV19	TGTGCCAGTACTCGGGCAGGGGCTAACTATGGCTACACCTTC	CASTRAGANYGYTF
15	TRBJ1-4	few	TRBD1	TRBV7-8	TGTGCCAGCAGCTTACCTCAGGGGGCTGGCGAAAAACTGTTTTTT	CASSLPQGAGEKLFF
17	TRBJ2-1	.	TRBD1	TRBV7-6	TGTGCCAGCAGCTTAGTTTCTGCGAGGACAGGGGACAATGAGCAGTTCTTC	CASSLVSARTGDNEQFF
14	TRBJ1-6	.	TRBD1	TRBV9	TGTGCCAGCAGCGTGGACAGGGGGCTATCACCCCTCCACTTT	CASSVDRGLSPLHF
18	TRBJ1-3	.	TRBD1	TRBV18	TGTGCCAGCTCGCGGGACAGACTTCTAACAGGGACTGGAAACACCATATATTTT	CASSRDRLLTGTGNTIYF
13	TRBJ2-7	.	.	TRBV5-1	TGCGCCAGCAGCTTGGACAGGGCCAACGAGCAGTACTTC	CASSLDRANEQYF
16	TRBJ1-4	.	TRBD1	TRBV18	TGTGCCAGCTCACCAGGCACAGGGGGTTTTGGTGAAAAACTGTTTTTT	CASSPGTGGFGEKLFF